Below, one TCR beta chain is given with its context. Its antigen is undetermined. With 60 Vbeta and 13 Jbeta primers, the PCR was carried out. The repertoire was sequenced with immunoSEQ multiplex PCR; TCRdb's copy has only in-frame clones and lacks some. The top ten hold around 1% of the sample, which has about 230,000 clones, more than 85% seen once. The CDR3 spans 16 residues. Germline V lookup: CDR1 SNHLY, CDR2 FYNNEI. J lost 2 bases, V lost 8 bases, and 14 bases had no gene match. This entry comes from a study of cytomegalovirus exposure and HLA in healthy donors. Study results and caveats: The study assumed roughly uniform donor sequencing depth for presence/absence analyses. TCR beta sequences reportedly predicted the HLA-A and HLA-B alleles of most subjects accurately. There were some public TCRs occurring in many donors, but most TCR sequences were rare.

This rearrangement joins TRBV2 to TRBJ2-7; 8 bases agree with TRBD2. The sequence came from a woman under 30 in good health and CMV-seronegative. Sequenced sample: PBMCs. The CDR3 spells CASGFYGGVVPYEQYF. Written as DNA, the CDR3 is TGTGCCAGCGGATTCTACGGGGGGGTAGTCCCCTACGAGCAGTACTTC. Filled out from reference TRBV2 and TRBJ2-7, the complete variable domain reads EPEVTQTPSHQVTQMGQEVILRCVPISNHLYFYWYRQILGQKVEFLVSFYNNEISEKSEIFDDQFSVERPDGSNFTLKIRSTKLEDSAMYFCASGFYGGVVPYEQYFGPGTRLTVT.